The 7 T cell receptor beta chains below come from one sample, sequenced in a study of control samples from healthy donors and cancer patients. Using immunoSEQ multiplex PCR, the repertoire was profiled, and TCRdb retains in-frame clones only, with some absent. The table lists over 80,000 clones, 82% of them singletons. Sequences were obtained from blood. These receptors were obtained from a man in his 60s in good health.

This chain connects TRBV13 to TRBJ2-7; 9 nucleotides line up with TRBD2. The junction had 17 bases not matched to a gene; V was cut back by 5 bases and J by 0 bases. This CDR3 region has 19 residues. Germline V gene data show CDR1 as PRHDT and CDR2 as FYEKMQ (reference sequence). The CDR3 DNA reads TGTGCCAGCAGCGTCTACAACCGTCGACTAGCGGATCTCTCCTACGAGCAGTACTTC. This sequence encodes CASSVYNRRLADLSYEQYF. Combining the CDR3 with reference TRBV13 and TRBJ2-7 gives the whole variable domain AAGVIQSPRHLIKEKRETATLKCYPIPRHDTVYWYQQGPGQDPQFLISFYEKMQSDKGSIPDRFSAQQFSDYHSELNMSSLELGDSALYFCASSVYNRRLADLSYEQYFGPGTRLTVT.

V usage is TRBV6-1 and J usage is TRBJ1-2; perhaps TRBD1 as D (6 bases). The CDR3 length is 16 residues. Germline CDR1 MNHNS, CDR2 SASEGT. Trimming pared 1 base from V and 6 bases from J, leaving 18 bases between. The CDR3 DNA is TGTGCCAGCAGTGAAGAGGGGGGGGCGATCGGGAATGGCTACACCTTC. Translation gives CASSEEGGAIGNGYTF.

The rearrangement joins TRBV2 to TRBJ1-4, with TRBD1 identical over 7 bases. The trim removed 4 bases at V and 3 bases at J, leaving 5 bases unmatched. This CDR3 region has 15 residues. Germline V CDR1 and CDR2: SNHLY, FYNNEI. The CDR3: CASSVQGLANEKLFF. For the CDR3, the DNA is TGTGCCAGCAGTGTACAGGGGTTGGCTAATGAAAAACTGTTTTTT.

The chain joins TRBV4-1 to TRBJ1-2; D remains unclear. The CDR3 sequence is 14 residues long. V was pared by 1 base and J by 1 base, with 7 bases between. Germline values: CDR1 MGHRA, CDR2 YSYEKL. CDR3 sequence (DNA): TGCGCCAGCAGCCAAGGCCCCCTTAACTATGGCTACACCTTC. Encoded protein: CASSQGPLNYGYTF.

The table lists this clone with a count of one. The V and J genes are TRBV10-3 and TRBJ1-2; 7 bases agree with TRBD1. With V trimmed by 3 bases and J by 0 bases, 7 bases remained unmatched. The CDR3 totals 16 residues. Germline V CDR1 and CDR2: ENHRY, SYGVKD. Here the CDR3 DNA reads TGTGCCATCAGTGAATTAGGGACAGATGCTAACTATGGCTACACCTTC. Protein: CAISELGTDANYGYTF.

The V call is TRBV13, the J call TRBJ2-7; D is uncertain. The CDR3 is made up of 14 amino acids. The V end was cut by 1 base, the J end by 2 bases, with 9 bases between. Germline CDR1 reads PRHDT; CDR2 reads FYEKMQ (reference sequence). Here the CDR3 reads CASSLEASPYEQYF. The CDR3 DNA sequence: TGTGCCAGCAGCTTAGAGGCCAGCCCCTACGAGCAGTACTTC.

The chain couples TRBV18 to TRBJ2-5; TRBD1 matches at 7 bases. The CDR3 length is 17 residues. Trimming took 3 bases from V and 4 from J; bases not matched to a gene: 14. The germline V gene has CDR1 KGHSH and CDR2 LQKENI. For the CDR3, the DNA is TGTGCCAGCTCACCTCGTATCGGACAGGACGGTGGAGAGACCCAGTACTTC. This encodes CASSPRIGQDGGETQYF.